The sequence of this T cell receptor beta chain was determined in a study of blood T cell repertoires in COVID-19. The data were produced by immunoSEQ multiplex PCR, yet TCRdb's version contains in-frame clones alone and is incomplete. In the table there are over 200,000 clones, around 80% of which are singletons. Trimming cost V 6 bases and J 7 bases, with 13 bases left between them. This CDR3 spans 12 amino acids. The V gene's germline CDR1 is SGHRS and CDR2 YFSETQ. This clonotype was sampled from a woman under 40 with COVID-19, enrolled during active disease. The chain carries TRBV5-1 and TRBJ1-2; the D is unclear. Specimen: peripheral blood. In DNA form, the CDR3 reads TGCGCCAGCAACCCAGACGGAGGTGGCTACACCTTC. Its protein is CASNPDGGGYTF.